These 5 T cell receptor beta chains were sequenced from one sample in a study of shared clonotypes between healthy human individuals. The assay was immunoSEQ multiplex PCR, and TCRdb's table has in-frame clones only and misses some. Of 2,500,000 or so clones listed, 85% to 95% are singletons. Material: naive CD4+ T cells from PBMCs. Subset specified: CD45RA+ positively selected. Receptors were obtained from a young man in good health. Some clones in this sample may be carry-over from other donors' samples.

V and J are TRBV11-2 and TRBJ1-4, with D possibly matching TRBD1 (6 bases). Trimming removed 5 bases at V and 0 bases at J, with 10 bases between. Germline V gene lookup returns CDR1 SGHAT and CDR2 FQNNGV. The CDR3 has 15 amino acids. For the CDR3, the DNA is TGTGCCAGCAGCACCCAGGGGACAACTAATGAAAAACTGTTTTTT. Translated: CASSTQGTTNEKLFF.

This CDR3 is CASSLSGSYSEQYF. The DNA of the CDR3 is TGTGCCAGCAGCCTCTCCGGGAGTTACTCCGAGCAGTACTTC. The genes are TRBV9 and TRBJ2-7; TRBD2 might be the D (6 bases). This CDR3 has 14 amino acids. The ends were cut back, 4 bases at V and 6 bases at J, with 17 bases in the middle. CDR1 SGDLS and CDR2 YYNGEE come from the germline V gene.

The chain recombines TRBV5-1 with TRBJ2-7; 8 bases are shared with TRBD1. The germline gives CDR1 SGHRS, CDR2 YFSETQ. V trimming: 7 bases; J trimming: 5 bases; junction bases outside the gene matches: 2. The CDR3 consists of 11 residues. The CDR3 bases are TGCGCCAGCCAGGGGGCCCACGAGCAGTACTTC. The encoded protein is CASQGAHEQYF.

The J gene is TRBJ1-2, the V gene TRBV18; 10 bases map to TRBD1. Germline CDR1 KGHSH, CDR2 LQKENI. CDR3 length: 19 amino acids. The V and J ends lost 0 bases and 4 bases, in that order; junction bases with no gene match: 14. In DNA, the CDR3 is TGTGCCAGCTCACCACCGATACCAGATTTAGGGACAGGGGTCTATGGCTACACCTTC. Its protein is CASSPPIPDLGTGVYGYTF.

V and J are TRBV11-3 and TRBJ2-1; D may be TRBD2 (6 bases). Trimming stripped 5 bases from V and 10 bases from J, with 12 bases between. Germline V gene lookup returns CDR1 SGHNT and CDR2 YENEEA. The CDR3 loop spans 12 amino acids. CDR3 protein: CASSPGAGEQFF. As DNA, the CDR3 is TGTGCCAGCAGCCCCGGGGCGGGAGAGCAGTTCTTC. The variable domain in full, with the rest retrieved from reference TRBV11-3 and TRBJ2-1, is EAGVVQSPRYKIIEKKQPVAFWCNPISGHNTLYWYLQNLGQGPELLIRYENEEAVDDSQLPKDRFSAERLKGVDSTLKIQPAELGDSAVYLCASSPGAGEQFFGPGTRLTVL.